This T cell receptor (beta chain) comes out of a study of T cell repertoires and HLA-DP antigens (dated by TCRdb to 2016 to 2018). Broadly, across the study: Using HeLa cells transduced to present allogeneic HLA-DP, the study set up an in vitro model of CD4+ T cell alloreactivity. Compared with self, one alloantigen differed at one amino acid in the peptide-binding groove and the other differed at fewer than 13, modelling structurally similar versus dissimilar alloantigens. The three donors were two male and one female, with ages ranging from the 18-to-29 to the 60-to-69 age band. An average DNA input of about 0.2 ug was used for sorted CD137+CD4+ samples, compared with approximately 1.2 ug for pre-culture CD4+ samples.

What the authors observed across the whole study: The naive and memory CD4+ repertoires were not analysed as separate populations. Limitations included only a few donors, a non-physiological HeLa antigen-presenting system, and the use of total CD4+ responder cells. Sorted CD137+ cells showed similar clonality against both alloantigens (roughly 0.4), much higher than the clonality of pre-culture samples (approximately 0.038). Clones undetected before culture had an average cumulative frequency of about 34% against one allele and around 55% against the other.

The immunoSEQ multiplex PCR, with forward primers for 54 TRBV segments and reverse primers for 13 TRBJ segments, was used to amplify TCRB CDR3 regions. Deep resolution, with a target of 190,000 or so T cell genomes, was applied to the sequencing of pre-culture CD4+ samples. Amplicons were sequenced on an Illumina HiSeq System, producing 87 bp reads covering the CDR3. Under the source paper's analysis protocol: Correction for PCR and sequencing errors was applied to reads, and CDR3 regions were defined through alignment to IMGT reference sequences. Synthetic template pools were used to estimate template counts and unique rearrangement counts. Clonality was computed by subtracting Pielou's evenness from 1. The Daley-Smith estimator was used to estimate richness. Repertoire overlap was measured with Morisita's index. Clones present in cultured samples but not detected in the pre-culture repertoire of the same donor were defined as low-abundance clones. TCRdb re-hosts the immuneACCESS table, in-frame sequences only. Its copies lack some clones; in the studies checked, an unresolved V gene accounts for under half of them, and the cause for the rest is not known. V and J calls and clone size follow that table, whereas D and trimming were derived from the DNA. Present in this sample are around 100,000 clones, 85% to 95% of which were seen just once. The ten largest clones add up to about 0.25% of the sample.

Untouched CD4+ T cells were isolated from Ficoll-separated PBMC by magnetic bead negative selection, reaching an average purity of around 98%. Untouched CD4+ T cells were isolated from Ficoll-separated PBMC with magnetic beads, reaching approximately 98% purity with negligible CD8+ contamination. Peripheral blood mononuclear cells came from the buffy coats of a few healthy blood donors. Each of the three donors was CMV seronegative. The DNeasy Blood & Tissue Kit was used for extraction of genomic DNA. TCRB sequencing was performed on genomic DNA from sorted CD137+CD4+ cells and pre-culture CD4+ baseline samples from each subject. On this clone itself: Its target antigen remains unknown. Base qualities are not recorded, but no much larger clone differs from it by a single base.

Per the germline V gene (reference sequence), MNHEY is the CDR1 and SMNVEV is the CDR2. The CDR3 runs 14 amino acids, cysteine and phenylalanine included. The DNA shown is the 42-base CDR3, in frame from base 1. Germline trimming amounts to 4 bases on V and 2 bases on J, with 5 as the count of junction bases outside the gene matches. The source of this sequence is a woman aged 18-35 years in good health and CMV-seronegative. The chain uses TRBV27 and TRBJ2-7, with TRBD2 identical over 7 junction bases. The sample taken for sequencing was CD4+ T cells from PBMCs. The sequenced DNA is TGTGCCAGCAGTTGGAGGGAGGGCCCCTACGAGCAGTACTTC. It translates as CASSWREGPYEQYF.